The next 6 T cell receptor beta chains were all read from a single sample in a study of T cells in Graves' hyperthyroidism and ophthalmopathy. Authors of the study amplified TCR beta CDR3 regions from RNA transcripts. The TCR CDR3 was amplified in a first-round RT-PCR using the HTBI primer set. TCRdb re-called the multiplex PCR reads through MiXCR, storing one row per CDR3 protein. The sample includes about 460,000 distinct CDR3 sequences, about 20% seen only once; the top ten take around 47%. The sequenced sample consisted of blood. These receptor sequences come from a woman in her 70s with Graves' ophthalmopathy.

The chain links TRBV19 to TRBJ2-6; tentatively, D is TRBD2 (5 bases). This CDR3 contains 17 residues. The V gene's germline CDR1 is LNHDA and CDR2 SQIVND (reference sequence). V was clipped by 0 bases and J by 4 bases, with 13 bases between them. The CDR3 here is CASSIDLTGSGANVLTF. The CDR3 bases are TGTGCCAGTAGTATAGATCTTACGGGGTCCGGGGCCAACGTCCTGACTTTC.

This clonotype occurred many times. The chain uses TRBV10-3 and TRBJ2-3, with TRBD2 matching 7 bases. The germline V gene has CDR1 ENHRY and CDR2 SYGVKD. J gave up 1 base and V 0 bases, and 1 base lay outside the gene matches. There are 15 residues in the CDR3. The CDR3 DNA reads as TGTGCCATCAGTGAGTCCCTAGCGGGCACAGATACGCAGTATTTT. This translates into CAISESLAGTDTQYF.

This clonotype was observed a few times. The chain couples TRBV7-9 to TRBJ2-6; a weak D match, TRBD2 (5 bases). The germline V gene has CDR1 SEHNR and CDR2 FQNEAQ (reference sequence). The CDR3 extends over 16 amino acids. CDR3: CASASDLSSGANVLTF. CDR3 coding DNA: TGTGCTTCAGCGTCGGACTTATCCTCTGGGGCCAACGTCCTGACTTTC.

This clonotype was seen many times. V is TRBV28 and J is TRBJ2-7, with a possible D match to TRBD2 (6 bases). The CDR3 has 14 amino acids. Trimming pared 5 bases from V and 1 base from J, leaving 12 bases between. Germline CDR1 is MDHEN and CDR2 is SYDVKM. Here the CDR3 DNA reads TGTGCCAGCAGTCCCTTGGGGGGATCCTACGAGCAGTACTTC. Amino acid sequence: CASSPLGGSYEQYF. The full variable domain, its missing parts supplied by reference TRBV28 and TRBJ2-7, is DVKVTQSSRYLVKRTGEKVFLECVQDMDHENMFWYRQDPGLGLRLIYFSYDVKMKEKGDIPEGYSVSREKKERFSLILESASTNQTSMYLCASSPLGGSYEQYFGPGTRLTVT.

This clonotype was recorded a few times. The CDR3 protein is CASSLELTGAYEQYF. The CDR3 DNA follows: TGCGCCAGCAGCTTGGAGCTTACAGGGGCCTACGAGCAGTACTTC. This chain joins TRBV5-1 and TRBJ2-7, with TRBD1 matching over 7 bases. J lost 2 bases, V lost 0 bases, and 5 bases had no gene match. The CDR3 is 15 residues long. The germline V gene has CDR1 SGHRS and CDR2 YFSETQ.

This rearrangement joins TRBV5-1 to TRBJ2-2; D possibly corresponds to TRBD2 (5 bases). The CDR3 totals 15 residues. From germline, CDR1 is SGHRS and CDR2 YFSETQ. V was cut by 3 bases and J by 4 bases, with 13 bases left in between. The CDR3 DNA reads TGCGCCAGCAGCTCAGGACTGCGGATCACCGGGGAGCTGTTTTTT. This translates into CASSSGLRITGELFF.